The 10 T cell receptor beta chains in this list originate from one sample, sequenced in a study of cytomegalovirus exposure and HLA in healthy donors. PCR amplification relied on 60 Vbeta primers (plus 13 Jbeta primers). Sequencing was performed with immunoSEQ multiplex PCR; in TCRdb, only in-frame clones are kept and a portion is missing. This listing includes around 130,000 clones. Material: PBMCs. The receptors originated from a woman aged 40 to 50 in good health and CMV-seronegative.

The chain recombines TRBV7-2 with TRBJ1-2, with D maybe TRBD1 (6 bases). Germline-derived CDR1 and CDR2 are SGHTA and FQGNSA. This CDR3 is built from 11 residues. V dropped 5 bases and J dropped 7 bases, with 8 bases sitting between them. CDR3 sequence: CASSLRGGYTF. CDR3 in DNA: TGTGCCAGCAGCCTCAGGGGTGGCTACACCTTC.

This rearrangement joins TRBV9 to TRBJ1-4, with TRBD1 as a possible D gene (5 bases). Germline CDR1 and CDR2: SGDLS and YYNGEE. V dropped 0 bases and J dropped 0 bases, with 6 bases sitting between them. This CDR3 has 15 residues. CDR3 in amino acids: CASSVAGATNEKLFF. The CDR3 nucleotides read TGTGCCAGCAGCGTAGCGGGGGCAACTAATGAAAAACTGTTTTTT. Filled out from reference TRBV9 and TRBJ1-4, the complete variable domain reads DSGVTQTPKHLITATGQRVTLRCSPRSGDLSVYWYQQSLDQGLQFLIQYYNGEERAKGNILERFSAQQFPDLHSELNLSSLELGDSALYFCASSVAGATNEKLFFGSGTQLSVL.

The chain uses TRBV7-2 and TRBJ2-3, with 8 bases identical to TRBD2. This CDR3 contains 16 residues. The trim removed 4 bases at V and 3 bases at J, leaving 9 bases unmatched. Germline V gene data show CDR1 as SGHTA and CDR2 as FQGNSA. DNA for the CDR3: TGTGCCAGCAGCTCCCCCCGGGGGGGATGGACAGATACGCAGTATTTT. It encodes CASSSPRGGWTDTQYF.

In DNA, the CDR3 is TGTGCCAGCAGCTTAGGGGGGCCGGGGCGAGAAAAACTGTTTTTT. Residues: CASSLGGPGREKLFF. J is TRBJ1-4 and V is TRBV7-9, with D possibly matching TRBD1 (6 bases). The germline gives CDR1 SEHNR, CDR2 FQNEAQ (reference sequence). V lost 1 base and J 8 bases, leaving 14 bases between the germline ends. This CDR3 comprises 15 residues.

The chain couples TRBV4-2 to TRBJ1-5; no definite D call. CDR1 is LGHNA, CDR2 YNFKEQ, per germline. V shed 0 bases and J shed 5 bases, with 11 bases lying between them. CDR3 length: 15 amino acids. The CDR3 nucleotides read TGTGCCAGCAGCCAAGATCGAGGGAGGGATCAGCCCCAGCATTTT. Amino acids: CASSQDRGRDQPQHF.

This chain uses TRBV7-3 with TRBJ2-3; TRBD1 might be the D (6 bases). The ends were cut back, 6 bases at V and 1 base at J, with 17 bases in the middle. Germline loops: CDR1 SGHTA, CDR2 FQGTGA. CDR3 length equals 16 residues. CDR3 in DNA: TGTGCCAGCAGTCGAAATATTGGGGGCCGCACAGATACGCAGTATTTT. This encodes CASSRNIGGRTDTQYF.

The chain couples TRBV9 to TRBJ1-1; no reliable D call. This CDR3 has 14 residues. CDR1 and CDR2 (germline): SGDLS, YYNGEE. V shed 0 bases and J shed 0 bases, with 6 bases lying between them. The DNA for the CDR3 is TGTGCCAGCAGCGTAGCTCTAGTGAACACTGAAGCTTTCTTT. It specifies CASSVALVNTEAFF.

The CDR3 nucleotides are TGTGCCAGTAGTGCCCTGACAGGGGAGACTGAAGCTTTCTTT. This codes for CASSALTGETEAFF. The rearrangement uses TRBV19 and TRBJ1-1; 8 nucleotides line up with TRBD1. CDR3 size: 14 residues. J gave up 5 bases and V 5 bases, and 7 bases lay outside the gene matches. Per the germline V gene, CDR1 is LNHDA and CDR2 is SQIVND (reference sequence).

This sequence joins TRBV5-1 and TRBJ2-7; 7 bases line up with TRBD1. Germline values: CDR1 SGHRS, CDR2 YFSETQ. The length of the CDR3 is 13 residues. V lost 6 bases and J lost 3; bases outside the gene matches: 6. CDR3: CASKKGTDYEQYF. The CDR3 nucleotides are TGCGCCAGCAAAAAGGGGACAGACTACGAGCAGTACTTC.

The chain employs TRBV6-5 and TRBJ1-3; TRBD1 aligns across 7 bases. After removal of 6 bases from V and 12 bases from J, the junction contained 11 bases not matched to a gene. CDR1 is MNHEY, CDR2 SVGAGI, per germline. The CDR3 loop spans 13 amino acids. The CDR3 loop reads CASSLRQGRDIYF. The CDR3 DNA follows: TGTGCCAGCAGCCTACGACAGGGTAGAGACATATATTTT.